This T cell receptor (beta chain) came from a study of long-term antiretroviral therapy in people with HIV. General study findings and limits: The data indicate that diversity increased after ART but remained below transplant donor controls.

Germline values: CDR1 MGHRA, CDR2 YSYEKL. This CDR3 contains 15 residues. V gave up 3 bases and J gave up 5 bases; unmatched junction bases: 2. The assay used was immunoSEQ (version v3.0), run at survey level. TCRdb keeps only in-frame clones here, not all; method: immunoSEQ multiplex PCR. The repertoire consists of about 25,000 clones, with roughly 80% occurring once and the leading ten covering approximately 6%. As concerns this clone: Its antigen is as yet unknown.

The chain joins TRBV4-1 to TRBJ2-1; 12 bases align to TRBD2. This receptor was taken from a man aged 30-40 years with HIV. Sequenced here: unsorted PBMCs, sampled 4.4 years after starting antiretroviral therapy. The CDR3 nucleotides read TGCGCCAGCAGCCAGGGACTAGCGGGTCACAATGAGCAGTTCTTC. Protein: CASSQGLAGHNEQFF.